A selection of T cell receptor beta chains follows, all from one sample in a study of T-cell memory formation after mild COVID-19. MiXCR was run by TCRdb on the 5' RACE reads, yielding one entry per CDR3 protein. This table holds 250,000 to 300,000 distinct CDR3 sequences, around 15% found once. Input material: PBMCs or a T cell subset sorted from them (not recorded which). The receptors come from a man in his late teens or twenties who had mild COVID-19 (a few samples of this study predate the infection). Cell type and time point are not known. CDR3s include the opening cysteine and the closing phenylalanine or tryptophan. The order of the fields is clone size, J gene, V gene, D gene, CDR3 protein, CDR3 DNA. A D gene is named only where the DNA matches it firmly. Expanded clones are given a class, and other clones once, few, many or no size at all.

>few|TRBJ2-1|TRBV28|.
CASRNRGGNEQFF
TGTGCCAGCAGGAACAGGGGGGGCAATGAGCAGTTCTTC
>few|TRBJ2-1|TRBV2|TRBD2
CASSDSGGGYNEQFF
TGTGCCAGCAGTGACTCGGGCGGGGGCTACAATGAGCAGTTCTTC
>few|TRBJ2-5|TRBV20-1|.
CSADPGRPRGETQYF
TGCAGTGCTGATCCGGGACGCCCTAGGGGAGAGACCCAGTACTTC
>few|TRBJ1-1|TRBV4-2|.
CASSQEAITMNTEAFF
TGTGCCAGCAGCCAAGAAGCCATTACCATGAACACTGAAGCTTTCTTT
>.|TRBJ2-3|TRBV20-1|TRBD2
CSASLRGGTDTQYF
TGCAGTGCCTCTCTGCGGGGGGGCACAGATACGCAGTATTTT
>.|TRBJ2-5|TRBV25-1|TRBD1
CASSEYIRQGQETQYF
TGTGCCAGCAGTGAATATATTAGACAGGGGCAAGAGACCCAGTACTTC
>.|TRBJ2-2|TRBV2|TRBD2
CASRGGTSGNTGELFF
TGTGCCAGCAGGGGAGGGACTAGCGGAAACACCGGGGAGCTGTTTTTT
>few|TRBJ2-5|TRBV6-2/TRBV6-3|.
CASREINTKETQYF
TGTGCCAGCAGAGAGATTAACACCAAAGAGACCCAGTACTTC
>many|TRBJ2-3|TRBV28|.
CASRHPELSTDTQYF
TGTGCCAGCAGACACCCAGAACTGAGCACAGATACGCAGTATTTT
>.|TRBJ2-2|TRBV5-4|.
CASSSRTDSGELFF
TGTGCCAGCAGCTCGCGGACAGACTCCGGGGAGCTGTTTTTT
>few|TRBJ2-1|TRBV15|TRBD1
CATSEGAGNNEQFF
TGTGCCACCAGTGAGGGGGCAGGAAACAATGAGCAGTTCTTC
>few|TRBJ2-2|TRBV7-3|.
CASSLKGTGELFF
TGTGCCAGCAGCTTAAAGGGCACCGGGGAGCTGTTTTTT
>.|TRBJ2-2|TRBV6-5|.
CASSRVGIRIGTGELFF
TGTGCCAGCAGCCGAGTGGGTATACGGATAGGAACCGGGGAGCTGTTTTTT
>many|TRBJ2-7|TRBV4-3|TRBD1
CASSQEGTGGYEQYF
TGCGCCAGCAGCCAAGAGGGGACAGGGGGCTACGAGCAGTACTTC
>many|TRBJ1-1|TRBV20-1|TRBD1
CSAREGDSWGTEAFF
TGCAGTGCTAGAGAGGGGGACAGCTGGGGCACTGAAGCTTTCTTT
>few|TRBJ2-7|TRBV6-5|TRBD1
CASSGQGAREQYF
TGTGCCAGCAGTGGACAGGGGGCGCGAGAGCAGTACTTC
>.|TRBJ2-5|TRBV29-1|TRBD2
CSAGRGGPRETQYF
TGCAGCGCCGGCCGGGGGGGGCCCCGTGAGACCCAGTACTTC
>.|TRBJ2-7|TRBV7-2|TRBD2
CASSFGTSGVEQYF
TGTGCCAGCAGCTTCGGGACTAGCGGGGTGGAGCAGTACTTC
>.|TRBJ2-5|TRBV2|.
CASSDVRIQETQYF
TGTGCCAGCAGTGATGTACGGATCCAAGAGACCCAGTACTTC
>.|TRBJ2-5|TRBV4-3|TRBD2
CASSTAALAGGYQETQYF
TGCGCCAGCAGCACGGCCGCACTAGCGGGGGGGTACCAAGAGACCCAGTACTTC
>few|TRBJ2-5|TRBV27|TRBD2
CASFSGYRGVKETQYF
TGTGCCAGCTTCTCCGGGTATCGGGGGGTGAAAGAGACCCAGTACTTC
>.|TRBJ1-1|TRBV5-1|.
CASSATGTRVNEAFF
TGCGCCAGCAGCGCGACCGGGACACGGGTCAATGAAGCTTTCTTT
>.|TRBJ2-3|TRBV24-1|.
CATSDPMEGADTQYF
TGTGCCACCAGTGATCCGATGGAGGGTGCGGATACGCAGTATTTT
>few|TRBJ1-4|TRBV7-9|.
CASTAVGGGEKLFF
TGTGCCAGCACCGCGGTGGGCGGGGGTGAAAAACTGTTTTTT
>once|TRBJ1-6|TRBV10-2|.
CASSDQGTYNSPLHF
TGCGCCAGCAGTGATCAGGGCACCTATAATTCACCCCTCCACTTT
>.|TRBJ1-1|TRBV20-1|.
CSASLRDTEAFF
TGCAGTGCTAGTCTGCGAGACACTGAAGCTTTCTTT
>few|TRBJ2-5|TRBV6-5|.
CASSRAKETQYF
TGTGCCAGCAGTAGGGCGAAAGAGACCCAGTACTTC
>few|TRBJ2-3|TRBV7-2|.
CASSLLGPPDTQYF
TGTGCCAGCAGCTTACTTGGGCCCCCAGATACGCAGTATTTT
>many|TRBJ2-3|TRBV4-2|TRBD2
CASSQPSGTSGSTDTQYF
TGTGCCAGCAGCCAACCCTCCGGGACTAGCGGGAGCACAGATACGCAGTATTTT
>.|TRBJ1-4|TRBV5-5|.
CASSLISPEKLFF
TGTGCCAGCAGCTTGATTTCGCCTGAAAAACTGTTTTTT
>.|TRBJ1-1|TRBV12-3/TRBV12-4|.
CAAQKTGSTEAFF
TGTGCCGCACAGAAAACAGGGTCAACTGAAGCTTTCTTT
>few|TRBJ1-1|TRBV7-9|.
CASSLSLGTEAFF
TGTGCCAGCAGCTTATCATTGGGCACTGAAGCTTTCTTT
>.|TRBJ2-1|TRBV28|TRBD2
CALSPFTGGGYNEQFF
TGTGCCCTCAGTCCCTTTACAGGCGGGGGCTACAATGAGCAGTTCTTC
>.|TRBJ2-1|TRBV7-2|TRBD2
CASSPDSGEYNEQFF
TGTGCCAGCAGCCCCGATAGCGGGGAATACAATGAGCAGTTCTTC
>many|TRBJ2-6|TRBV7-9|TRBD1
CASRRTGQGAGANVLTF
TGTGCCAGCAGAAGGACAGGGCAGGGGGCTGGGGCCAACGTCCTGACTTTC